This T cell receptor beta chain came from a study of cytomegalovirus exposure and HLA in healthy donors. Overall study findings and caveats: Near-uniform donor sequencing depth was presumed by presence/absence analyses. Accounts indicate the classifier identified cytomegalovirus status with strong specificity and sensitivity. Among donors in an Asian-associated ancestry cluster, a later analysis reportedly found fewer N-insertions than the roughly 610-donor mean. Sequencing probably produced one cluster of sequence variants that were highly shared.

The CDR3 loop spans 12 amino acids. Germline V gene sequence: CDR1 SEHNR, CDR2 FQNEAQ (reference sequence). J lost 3 bases, V lost 10 bases, and 3 bases had no gene match. PCR involved 60 Vbeta and 13 Jbeta primers. TCRdb's copy holds only in-frame clones and misses some; the assay was immunoSEQ multiplex PCR. The sample contains some 180,000 clones, roughly four fifths of which appear only once. Comments on this clone: The antigen is not known.

The sample comprised PBMCs. The chain links TRBV7-9 to TRBJ1-5; 7 bases agree with TRBD1. The receptor was isolated from a man aged 30-40 years in good health and CMV-seronegative. The CDR3 bases are TGTGCCATTCAGGGGGTCAATCAGCCCCAGCATTTT. This encodes CAIQGVNQPQHF.